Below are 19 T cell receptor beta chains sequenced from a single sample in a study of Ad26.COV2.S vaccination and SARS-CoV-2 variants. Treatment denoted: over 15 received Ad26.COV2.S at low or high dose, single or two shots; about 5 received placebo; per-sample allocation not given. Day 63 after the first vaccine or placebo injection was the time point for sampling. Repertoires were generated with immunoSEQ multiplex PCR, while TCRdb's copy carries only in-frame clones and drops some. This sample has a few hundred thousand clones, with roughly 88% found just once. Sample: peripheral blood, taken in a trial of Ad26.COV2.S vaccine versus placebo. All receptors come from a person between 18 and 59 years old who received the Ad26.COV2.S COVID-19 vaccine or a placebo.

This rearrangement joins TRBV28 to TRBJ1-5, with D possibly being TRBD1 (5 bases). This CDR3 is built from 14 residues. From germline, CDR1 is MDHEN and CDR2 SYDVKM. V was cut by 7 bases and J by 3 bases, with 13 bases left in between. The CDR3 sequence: CASTKGILNQPQHF. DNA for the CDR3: TGTGCCAGCACTAAGGGGATTCTCAATCAGCCCCAGCATTTT. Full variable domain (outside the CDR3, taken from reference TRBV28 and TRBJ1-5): DVKVTQSSRYLVKRTGEKVFLECVQDMDHENMFWYRQDPGLGLRLIYFSYDVKMKEKGDIPEGYSVSREKKERFSLILESASTNQTSMYLCASTKGILNQPQHFGDGTRLSIL.

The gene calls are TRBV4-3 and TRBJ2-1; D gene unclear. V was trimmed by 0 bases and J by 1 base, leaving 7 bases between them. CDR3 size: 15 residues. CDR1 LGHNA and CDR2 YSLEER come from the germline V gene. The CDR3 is CASSQDLMSYNEQFF. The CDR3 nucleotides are TGCGCCAGCAGCCAAGATCTTATGTCCTACAATGAGCAGTTCTTC.

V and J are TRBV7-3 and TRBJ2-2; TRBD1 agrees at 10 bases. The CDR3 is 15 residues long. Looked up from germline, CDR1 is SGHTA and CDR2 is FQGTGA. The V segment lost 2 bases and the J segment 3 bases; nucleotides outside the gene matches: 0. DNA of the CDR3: TGTGCCAGCAGCTTAGGGACAGGGGACACCGGGGAGCTGTTTTTT. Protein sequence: CASSLGTGDTGELFF.

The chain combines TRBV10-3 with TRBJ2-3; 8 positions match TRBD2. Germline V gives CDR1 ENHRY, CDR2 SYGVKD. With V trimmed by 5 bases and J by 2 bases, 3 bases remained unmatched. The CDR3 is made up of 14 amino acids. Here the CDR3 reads CAISLTSDTDTQYF. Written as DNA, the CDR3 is TGTGCCATCAGTCTGACTAGCGACACAGATACGCAGTATTTT.

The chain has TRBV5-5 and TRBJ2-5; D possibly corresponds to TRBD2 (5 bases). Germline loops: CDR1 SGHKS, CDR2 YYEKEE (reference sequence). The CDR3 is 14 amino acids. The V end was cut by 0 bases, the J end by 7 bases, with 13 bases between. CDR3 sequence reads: CASSLVRGRVTQYF. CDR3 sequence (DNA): TGTGCCAGCAGCTTGGTGCGAGGGCGGGTGACCCAGTACTTC.

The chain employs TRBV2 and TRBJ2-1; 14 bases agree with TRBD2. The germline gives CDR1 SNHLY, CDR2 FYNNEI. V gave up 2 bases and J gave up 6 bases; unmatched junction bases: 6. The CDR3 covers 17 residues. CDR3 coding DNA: TGTGCCAGCAGTGAATGGTTGACTAGCGGGGGGGCCAATGAGCAGTTCTTC. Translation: CASSEWLTSGGANEQFF.

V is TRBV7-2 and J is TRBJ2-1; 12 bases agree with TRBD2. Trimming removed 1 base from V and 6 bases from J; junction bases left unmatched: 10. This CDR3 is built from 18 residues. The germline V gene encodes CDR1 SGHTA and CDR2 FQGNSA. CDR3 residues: CASSLVASGGAGFNEQFF. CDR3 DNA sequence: TGTGCCAGCAGCTTAGTTGCTAGCGGGGGGGCGGGATTCAATGAGCAGTTCTTC. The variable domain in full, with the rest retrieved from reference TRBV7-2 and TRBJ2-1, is GAGVSQSPSNKVTEKGKDVELRCDPISGHTALYWYRQSLGQGLEFLIYFQGNSAPDKSGLPSDRFSAERTGGSVSTLTIQRTQQEDSAVYLCASSLVASGGAGFNEQFFGPGTRLTVL.

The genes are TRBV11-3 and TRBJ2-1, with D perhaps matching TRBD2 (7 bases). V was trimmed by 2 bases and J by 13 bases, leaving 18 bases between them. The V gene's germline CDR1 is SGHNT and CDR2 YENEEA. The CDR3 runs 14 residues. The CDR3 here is CASSLREAGATQFF. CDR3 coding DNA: TGTGCCAGCAGCTTACGTGAGGCGGGGGCCACTCAGTTCTTC.

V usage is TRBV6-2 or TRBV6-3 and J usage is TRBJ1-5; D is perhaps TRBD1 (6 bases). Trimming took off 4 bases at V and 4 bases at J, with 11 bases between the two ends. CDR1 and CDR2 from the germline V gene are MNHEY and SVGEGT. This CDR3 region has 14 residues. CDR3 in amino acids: CASSLDRFNQPQHF. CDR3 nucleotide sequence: TGTGCCAGCAGTTTGGACAGATTTAATCAGCCCCAGCATTTT.

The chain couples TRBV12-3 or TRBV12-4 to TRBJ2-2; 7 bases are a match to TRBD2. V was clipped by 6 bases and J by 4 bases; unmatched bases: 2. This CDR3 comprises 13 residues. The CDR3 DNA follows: TGTGCCAGCAGACCGGGGGGCACCGGGGAGCTGTTTTTT. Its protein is CASRPGGTGELFF.

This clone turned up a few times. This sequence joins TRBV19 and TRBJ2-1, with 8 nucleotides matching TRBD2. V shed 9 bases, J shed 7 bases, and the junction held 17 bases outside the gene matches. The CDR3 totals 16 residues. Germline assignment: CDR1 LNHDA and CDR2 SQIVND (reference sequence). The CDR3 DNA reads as TGTGCCAGCAGTGAAGGAGGCGGGGGGCCTCGTAATGAGCAGTTCTTC. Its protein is CASSEGGGGPRNEQFF.

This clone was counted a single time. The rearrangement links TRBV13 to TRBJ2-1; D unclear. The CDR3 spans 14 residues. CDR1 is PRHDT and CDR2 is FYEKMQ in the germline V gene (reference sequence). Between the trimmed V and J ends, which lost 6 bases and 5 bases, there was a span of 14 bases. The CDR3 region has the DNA TGTGCCAGCAGGGATAGTAGGGATAACAATGAGCAGTTCTTC. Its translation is CASRDSRDNNEQFF.

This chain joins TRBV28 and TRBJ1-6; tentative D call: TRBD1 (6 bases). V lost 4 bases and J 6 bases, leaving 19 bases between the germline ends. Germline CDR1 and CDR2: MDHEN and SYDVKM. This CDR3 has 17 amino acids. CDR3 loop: CASSSVRKEGGNSPLHF. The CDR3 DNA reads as TGTGCCAGCAGTTCAGTCAGAAAAGAGGGGGGTAATTCACCCCTCCACTTT.

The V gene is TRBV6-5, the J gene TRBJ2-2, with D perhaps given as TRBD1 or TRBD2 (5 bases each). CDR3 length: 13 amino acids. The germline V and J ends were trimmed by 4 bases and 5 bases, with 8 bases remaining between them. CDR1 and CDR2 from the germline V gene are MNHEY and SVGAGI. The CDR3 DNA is TGTGCCAGCAGTTCCAGGGAGACCGGGGAGCTGTTTTTT. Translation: CASSSRETGELFF.

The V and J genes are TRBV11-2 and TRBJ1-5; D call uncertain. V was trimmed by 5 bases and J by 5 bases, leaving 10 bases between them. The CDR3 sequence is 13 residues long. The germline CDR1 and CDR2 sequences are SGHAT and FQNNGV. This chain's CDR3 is CASSQDTYQPQHF. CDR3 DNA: TGTGCCAGCAGCCAAGACACTTATCAGCCCCAGCATTTT.

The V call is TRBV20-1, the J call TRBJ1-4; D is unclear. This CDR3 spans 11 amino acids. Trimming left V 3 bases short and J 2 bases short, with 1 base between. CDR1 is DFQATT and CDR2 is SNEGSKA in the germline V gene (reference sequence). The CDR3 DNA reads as TGCAGTGCTAGGACTAATGAAAAACTGTTTTTT. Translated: CSARTNEKLFF.

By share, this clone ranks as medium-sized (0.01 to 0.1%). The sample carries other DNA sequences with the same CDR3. CDR3 sequence reads: CASSDSSGGANEQFF. CDR3 bases: TGTGCCAGCAGTGACTCTAGCGGGGGGGCCAATGAGCAGTTCTTC. This chain joins TRBV6-4 and TRBJ2-1; TRBD2 agrees at 11 bases. The CDR3 is made up of 15 amino acids. In germline, CDR1 is MRHNA, CDR2 SNTAGT. J was trimmed by 6 bases and V by 0 bases; bases with no gene match: 1.

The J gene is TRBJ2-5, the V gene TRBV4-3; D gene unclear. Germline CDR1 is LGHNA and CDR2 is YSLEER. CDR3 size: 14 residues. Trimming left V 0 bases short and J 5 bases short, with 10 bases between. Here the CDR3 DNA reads TGCGCCAGCAGCCAAGAGTTGTGGGCGGAGACCCAGTACTTC. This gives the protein CASSQELWAETQYF.

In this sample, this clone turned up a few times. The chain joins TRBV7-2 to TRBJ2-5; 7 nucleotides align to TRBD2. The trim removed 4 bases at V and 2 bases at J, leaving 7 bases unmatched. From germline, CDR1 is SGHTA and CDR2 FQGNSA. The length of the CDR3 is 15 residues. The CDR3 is CASSSGLVEQETQYF. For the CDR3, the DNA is TGTGCCAGCAGCTCAGGACTAGTGGAACAAGAGACCCAGTACTTC.